The 28 T cell receptor beta chains presented below share a single source sample, sequenced in a study of Graves' ophthalmopathy and Graves' hyperthyroidism (dated by TCRdb to 2017 to 2018). Sequencing relied on an Illumina HiSeq 2000. TCR beta CDR3 regions were amplified from RNA transcripts for repertoire sequencing. HTBI primers and the Qiagen OneStep RT-PCR kit were used in a first-round RT-PCR, which was followed by a second-round multiplex PCR, size selection and purification. In TCRdb, the public reads were trimmed at Q25 with fastp and aligned with MiXCR, with productive beta chains retained. Rows are combined by CDR3 protein, so each entry shows the most common genes and DNA. Recorded for this sample are roughly 1.1 million distinct CDR3 sequences; about 36% of them occurred a single time. Clones ranked in the top ten supply roughly 10% of the sample. The sequenced sample was peripheral blood or thyroid tissue (not recorded which). The receptors were sampled from an adult man with Graves' hyperthyroidism.

The rearrangement joins TRBV29-1 to TRBJ2-5, with unresolved D. The germline CDR1 and CDR2 sequences are SQVTM and ANQGSEA. The length of the CDR3 is 11 residues. The CDR3 DNA is TGCAACGCCGTAGGGCAAGAGACCCAGTACTTC. As protein: CNAVGQETQYF.

The chain carries TRBV7-9 and TRBJ2-2; tentatively, D is TRBD1 (5 bases). The V end lost 1 base, the J end lost 7 bases, and 7 bases lay between the germline ends. From germline, CDR1 is SEHNR and CDR2 FQNEAQ (reference sequence). This CDR3 comprises 13 residues. This CDR3 reads CASSLVRVGELFF. In DNA form, the CDR3 reads TGTGCCAGCAGCTTAGTCAGGGTCGGGGAGCTGTTTTTT. The variable domain in full, completed from reference TRBV7-9 and TRBJ2-2, reads DTGVSQNPRHKITKRGQNVTFRCDPISEHNRLYWYRQTLGQGPEFLTYFQNEAQLEKSRLLSDRFSAERPKGSFSTLEIQRTEQGDSAMYLCASSLVRVGELFFGEGSRLTVL.

The rearrangement links TRBV7-4 to TRBJ2-7, with 12 nucleotides matching TRBD2. Germline lookup yields CDR1 SGHVT and CDR2 SQSDAQ. The CDR3 length is 24 residues. V lost 5 bases and J lost 6; bases outside the gene matches: 35. The CDR3 DNA is TGTGCCAGCAGCCCGATTCTAGCGGGAGGGTTCAGGAGTACCCCAGCAAATGAGAAATGCGAGCAGTACTTC. Protein product: CASSPILAGGFRSTPANEKCEQYF.

This chain joins TRBV27 and TRBJ2-5, with 7 bases identical to TRBD1. Germline CDR1 is MNHEY and CDR2 is SMNVEV (reference sequence). The CDR3 sequence is 16 residues long. V lost 5 bases and J lost 2; bases outside the gene matches: 11. The CDR3 DNA reads TGTGCCAGCAGTCTAAGACAGGGTATCGGACAAGAGACCCAGTACTTC. Protein product: CASSLRQGIGQETQYF.

This clonotype was found many times. The genes are TRBV6-5 and TRBJ1-2; 12 nucleotides agree with TRBD1. The CDR3 extends over 15 amino acids. Trimming cost V 4 bases and J 4 bases; bases outside gene matches: 4. Germline CDR1 MNHEY, CDR2 SVGAGI. The CDR3 is CASSLGQGAIYGYTF. As DNA, the CDR3 is TGTGCCAGCAGTTTGGGACAGGGGGCGATCTATGGCTACACCTTC.

The V and J genes are TRBV10-3 and TRBJ2-2; 11 nucleotides match TRBD1. CDR1 is ENHRY, CDR2 SYGVKD, per germline. V shed 6 bases and J 6 bases; nucleotides not matched to a gene: 3. The CDR3 consists of 14 residues. The CDR3 reads CAIRPDRGPGELFF. CDR3 coding DNA: TGTGCCATCAGGCCGGACAGGGGGCCCGGGGAGCTGTTTTTT.

This sequence joins TRBV20-1 and TRBJ2-5; TRBD2 aligns across 8 bases. CDR1 is DFQATT, CDR2 SNEGSKA, per germline (reference sequence). The length of the CDR3 is 15 residues. Trimming took 6 bases from V and 0 from J; bases not matched to a gene: 9. DNA for the CDR3: TGCAGTGCGAGATTAGCGGGGACGTACCAAGAGACCCAGTACTTC. Translated: CSARLAGTYQETQYF.

This clonotype has ten or more counts. This chain links TRBV5-1 with TRBJ2-2; 7 bases align to TRBD2. Trimming cost V 7 bases and J 2 bases; bases outside gene matches: 5. From germline, CDR1 is SGHRS and CDR2 YFSETQ. The CDR3 extends over 14 amino acids. The CDR3: CASRGGYNTGELFF. DNA for the CDR3: TGCGCCAGCCGCGGGGGATACAACACCGGGGAGCTGTTTTTT. Variable domain in full (rest from reference TRBV5-1 and TRBJ2-2): KAGVTQTPRYLIKTRGQQVTLSCSPISGHRSVSWYQQTPGQGLQFLFEYFSETQRNKGNFPGRFSGRQFSNSRSEMNVSTLELGDSALYLCASRGGYNTGELFFGEGSRLTVL.

The chain links TRBV9 to TRBJ2-7, with 11 bases identical to TRBD2. The CDR3 totals 16 residues. CDR1 and CDR2 (germline): SGDLS, YYNGEE. V lost 0 bases and J lost 2; bases outside the gene matches: 4. In nucleotides, the CDR3 is TGTGCCAGCAGCGTAGAGGGGACTAGCGGACCCTACGAGCAGTACTTC. It encodes CASSVEGTSGPYEQYF.

The chain recombines TRBV11-1 with TRBJ2-3, with D possibly being TRBD2 (6 bases). The V end lost 5 bases, the J end lost 1 base, and 10 bases lay between the germline ends. The CDR3 has 14 residues. Germline CDR1 is SGHAT and CDR2 is FQDESV (reference sequence). The CDR3 here is CASSKVAGTDTQYF. CDR3 DNA: TGTGCCAGCAGCAAGGTAGCGGGCACAGATACGCAGTATTTT.

This clonotype has only a few counts. CDR3 region: CASSLPRTGDPYEQYF. The CDR3, as DNA: TGTGCCAGCAGCTTACCTCGCACAGGTGATCCCTACGAGCAGTACTTC. The V and J genes are TRBV11-2 and TRBJ2-7; TRBD1 is a possible D gene (5 bases). The CDR3 covers 16 residues. The V and J ends lost 2 bases and 2 bases respectively, with 16 bases between them. Germline assignment: CDR1 SGHAT and CDR2 FQNNGV. Full variable domain (outside the CDR3, taken from reference TRBV11-2 and TRBJ2-7): EAGVAQSPRYKIIEKRQSVAFWCNPISGHATLYWYQQILGQGPKLLIQFQNNGVVDDSQLPKDRFSAERLKGVDSTLKIQPAKLEDSAVYLCASSLPRTGDPYEQYFGPGTRLTVT.

CDR3 loop: CASTGTGGGRNTIYF. CDR3 nucleotides: TGTGCCAGCACTGGGACAGGGGGCGGTAGAAACACCATATATTTT. This chain links TRBV2 with TRBJ1-3; 12 nucleotides match TRBD1. The J segment lost 5 bases and the V segment lost 7 bases, leaving 6 bases of the junction unmatched. The CDR3 spans 15 residues. Germline CDR1 is SNHLY and CDR2 is FYNNEI. Full variable domain (outside the CDR3, taken from reference TRBV2 and TRBJ1-3): EPEVTQTPSHQVTQMGQEVILRCVPISNHLYFYWYRQILGQKVEFLVSFYNNEISEKSEIFDDQFSVERPDGSNFTLKIRSTKLEDSAMYFCASTGTGGGRNTIYFGEGSWLTVV.

The CDR3 nucleotides are TGTGCCAGCGGTTACCAGAGCGGGACCCTCTATGGCTACACCTTC. The encoded protein is CASGYQSGTLYGYTF. The chain couples TRBV12-3 or TRBV12-4 to TRBJ1-2; D might be TRBD1 (5 bases). The V gene lost 8 bases and the J gene lost 4 bases, with 20 bases spanning the gap. This CDR3 contains 15 residues.

The chain couples TRBV7-8 to TRBJ2-7, with TRBD1 matching over 7 bases. The CDR3 is 14 amino acids. Germline CDR1 SGHVS, CDR2 FQNEAQ. V lost 5 bases, J lost 0 bases, and 4 bases stayed unmatched. DNA of the CDR3: TGTGCCAGCAGCGACAGGGTTCTCTCCTACGAGCAGTACTTC. It translates to CASSDRVLSYEQYF.

This clonotype was observed at least ten times. The V and J genes are TRBV24-1 and TRBJ2-5, with a possible D match to TRBD1 (5 bases). This CDR3 contains 13 residues. V was shortened by 6 bases and J by 4 bases, with 11 bases between the two germline ends. Germline assignment: CDR1 KGHDR and CDR2 SFDVKD. The CDR3 loop reads CATSNRQIETQYF. The CDR3 DNA reads TGTGCCACCAGTAACAGGCAAATAGAGACCCAGTACTTC.

The CDR3 DNA reads as TGTGCCAGCAGTGATGCTAGCGGAACCTACGAGCAGTACTTC. It yields the protein CASSDASGTYEQYF. The chain joins TRBV25-1 to TRBJ2-7; 7 bases agree with TRBD2. This CDR3 contains 14 residues. Germline CDR1 and CDR2: MGHDK and SYGVNS. V was clipped by 3 bases and J by 2 bases; unmatched bases: 4.

On this clonotype: The DNA is left out, because the CDR3 cannot be placed on it with certainty; the CDR3 is given as TCRdb lists it. This chain connects TRBV10-3 to TRBJ2-5; TRBD1 is taken as the D call from the table, unchecked against the DNA. The germline V gene encodes CDR1 ENHRY and CDR2 SYGVKD. The CDR3 is 23 amino acids long, termini counted. The CDR3 sequence: CAISALRGRTDYGYTFGSGTRYF.

For this clonotype: A much larger clone is a single base away; this may be a read error. The genes are TRBV7-2 and TRBJ2-7; weak D call: TRBD1 (7 bases). The CDR3 covers 15 residues. Per the germline V gene, CDR1 is SGHTA and CDR2 is FQGNSA. The CDR3 DNA follows: TGTGCCACCAGCTGGACAGGCGGGACCTCCTACGAGCAGTACTTC. Protein: CATSWTGGTSYEQYF.

There are a few counts of this clonotype. The V gene is TRBV29-1, the J gene TRBJ2-5, with TRBD2 as a possible D gene (6 bases). The V and J ends lost 7 bases and 0 bases respectively, with 15 bases between them. Germline lookup yields CDR1 SQVTM and CDR2 ANQGSEA. The CDR3 sequence is 14 residues long. The CDR3, as DNA: TGCAGCGCTTCGGAGGGCACCTACCAAGAGACCCAGTACTTC. It codes for CSASEGTYQETQYF.

The genes are TRBV19 and TRBJ2-5, with 8 nucleotides matching TRBD2. Germline V gene sequence: CDR1 LNHDA, CDR2 SQIVND (reference sequence). This CDR3 is built from 16 residues. The J segment lost 5 bases and the V segment lost 4 bases, leaving 12 bases of the junction unmatched. This CDR3 is CASSTGLVENSETQYF. The CDR3, as DNA: TGTGCCAGTAGTACGGGACTAGTAGAGAACTCGGAGACCCAGTACTTC.

This clonotype was observed many times. The gene calls are TRBV6-6 and TRBJ2-5; tentative D call: TRBD1 (6 bases). Trimming removed 5 bases at V and 5 bases at J, with 12 bases between. Per germline, CDR1 MNHNY and CDR2 SVGAGI (reference sequence). The CDR3 has 13 residues. For the CDR3, the DNA is TGTGCCAGCAGTGGCGACAGGAGGGAGACCCAGTACTTC. Its translation is CASSGDRRETQYF.

This clonotype was recorded at least ten times. The rearrangement links TRBV6-5 to TRBJ2-5; 7 bases fit TRBD1. Germline CDR1 reads MNHEY; CDR2 reads SVGAGI. The CDR3 covers 14 residues. J lost 5 bases, V lost 5 bases, and 8 bases had no gene match. CDR3 DNA sequence: TGTGCCAGCAGTGCACACAGGGGCGGGGAGACCCAGTACTTC. The encoded protein is CASSAHRGGETQYF.

This clonotype was observed many times. The chain has TRBV10-3 and TRBJ1-1; D may be TRBD1 (5 bases). Trimming left V 8 bases short and J 4 bases short, with 32 bases between. This CDR3 is built from 19 residues. CDR1 and CDR2 from the germline V gene are ENHRY and SYGVKD. CDR3 in amino acids: CAISWGDTGIRGKGTEAFF. The CDR3 nucleotides are TGTGCCATCTCATGGGGGGATACTGGGATAAGAGGGAAGGGCACTGAAGCTTTCTTT.

This clonotype showed up many times. This chain connects TRBV6-5 to TRBJ1-6; D remains ambiguous. Germline-derived CDR1 and CDR2 are MNHEY and SVGAGI. This CDR3 spans 15 amino acids. V dropped 5 bases and J dropped 9 bases, with 17 bases sitting between them. The chain's CDR3 is CASSEVEGGSSPLHF. Written as DNA, the CDR3 is TGTGCCAGCAGTGAAGTTGAGGGTGGCAGTTCACCCCTCCACTTT.

This clonotype was detected many times. J is TRBJ2-7 and V is TRBV2; the match to TRBD1 covers 7 bases. Germline loops: CDR1 SNHLY, CDR2 FYNNEI. The CDR3 has 14 residues. V lost 6 bases, J lost 4 bases, and 9 bases stayed unmatched. CDR3 nucleotide sequence: TGTGCCAGCAGCTCCGAGACAGGGTCGTACGAGCAGTACTTC. It yields the protein CASSSETGSYEQYF.

This clonotype was observed a handful of times. The chain combines TRBV27 with TRBJ2-7; 9 bases are a match to TRBD1. V shed 3 bases, J shed 8 bases, and the junction held 14 bases outside the gene matches. The V gene's germline CDR1 is MNHEY and CDR2 SMNVEV (reference sequence). The CDR3 totals 16 residues. In nucleotides, the CDR3 is TGTGCCAGCAGTTTTTTGACGGGACAGGGTTTAGTAAAGCAGTACTTC. It translates to CASSFLTGQGLVKQYF.

The V and J genes are TRBV7-2 and TRBJ2-7; D might be TRBD2 (6 bases). The CDR3 totals 15 residues. CDR1 is SGHTA and CDR2 is FQGNSA in the germline V gene. Trimming took off 5 bases at V and 2 bases at J, with 16 bases between the two ends. The CDR3 protein is CASSPIGSSAYEQYF. The CDR3 DNA reads TGTGCCAGCAGCCCGATCGGGAGCTCGGCCTACGAGCAGTACTTC.

This sequence joins TRBV10-3 and TRBJ2-2; D is ambiguous. V was clipped by 8 bases and J by 2 bases, with 18 bases between them. Per germline, CDR1 ENHRY and CDR2 SYGVKD. The CDR3 runs to 16 residues. As DNA, the CDR3 is TGTGCCATCGGCAGTTGGGCTCTCCTAAACACCGGGGAGCTGTTTTTT. Protein product: CAIGSWALLNTGELFF.